The 2 T cell receptor beta chains presented below share a single source sample, sequenced in a study of long-term antiretroviral therapy in people with HIV. Runs used v3.0 of the immunoSEQ assay and were done at survey level. Only in-frame clones appear in the TCRdb table, and some are missing; sequencing was by immunoSEQ multiplex PCR. The sample lists about 17,000 clones, 80% to 85% occurring once. The specimen was unsorted PBMCs, collected 0.3 years before starting antiretroviral therapy. All receptors derive from a man aged 45-60 years with HIV.

This rearrangement joins TRBV7-2 to TRBJ2-3; 12 nucleotides align to TRBD2. Trimming took 6 bases from V and 6 from J; bases not matched to a gene: 7. CDR3 length: 15 residues. Germline CDR1 reads SGHTA; CDR2 reads FQGNSA. CDR3 sequence reads: CASRTTSGSIDTQYF. Here the CDR3 DNA reads TGTGCCAGCAGGACGACTAGCGGGAGTATCGATACGCAGTATTTT.

This clone was counted a few times. The genes are TRBV2 and TRBJ1-6; 7 bases agree with TRBD1. V was pared by 2 bases and J by 4 bases, with 5 bases of the junction left unmatched. Germline CDR1 is SNHLY and CDR2 is FYNNEI. The CDR3 loop spans 16 amino acids. CDR3 sequence: CASSERDSRYNSPLHF. The CDR3 DNA sequence: TGTGCCAGCAGTGAACGGGACAGTCGATATAATTCACCCCTCCACTTT. The full variable domain, in which reference TRBV2 and TRBJ1-6 provide the parts outside the CDR3, is EPEVTQTPSHQVTQMGQEVILRCVPISNHLYFYWYRQILGQKVEFLVSFYNNEISEKSEIFDDQFSVERPDGSNFTLKIRSTKLEDSAMYFCASSERDSRYNSPLHFGNGTRLTVT.